This note documents a single TCR beta chain sequence. Each participant's cohort was designated according to participant-reported clinical history. Trimming took off 1 base at V and 6 bases at J, with 7 bases between the two ends. The germline CDR1 and CDR2 sequences are MGHRA and YSYEKL. The CDR3 runs to 12 residues. The sample is drawn from a study of blood T cell repertoires in COVID-19. TCRdb's copy holds only in-frame clones and misses some; the assay was immunoSEQ multiplex PCR. The sample carries approximately 200,000 clones, roughly 87% recorded once. The chain employs TRBV4-1 and TRBJ2-7; D unresolved. Sequencing used PBMCs or T cells enriched from blood (not recorded which). The sequence was collected from a man aged 18 to 30 with acute COVID-19. CDR3 nucleotide sequence: TGCGCCAGCAGCCAAGTTCCTAGCGAGCAGTACTTC. Amino acid sequence: CASSQVPSEQYF.